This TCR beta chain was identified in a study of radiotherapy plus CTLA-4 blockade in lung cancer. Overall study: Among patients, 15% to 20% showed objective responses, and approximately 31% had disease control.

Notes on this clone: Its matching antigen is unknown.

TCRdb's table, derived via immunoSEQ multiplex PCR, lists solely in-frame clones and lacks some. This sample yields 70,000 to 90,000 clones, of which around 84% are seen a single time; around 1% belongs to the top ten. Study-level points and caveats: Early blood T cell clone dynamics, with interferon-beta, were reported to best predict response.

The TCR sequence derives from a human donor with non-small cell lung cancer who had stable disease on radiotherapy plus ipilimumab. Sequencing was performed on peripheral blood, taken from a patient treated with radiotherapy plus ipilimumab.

CDR3 nucleotides: TGTGCCAGCAGAAAGACGGCGGGGCCCCGCTCTGGAAACACCATATATTTT. Translated: CASRKTAGPRSGNTIYF. The chain links TRBV28 to TRBJ1-3; D may be TRBD1 (5 bases). Germline values: CDR1 MDHEN, CDR2 SYDVKM. Trimming removed 6 bases from V and 0 bases from J, with 18 bases in between. The CDR3 totals 17 residues.